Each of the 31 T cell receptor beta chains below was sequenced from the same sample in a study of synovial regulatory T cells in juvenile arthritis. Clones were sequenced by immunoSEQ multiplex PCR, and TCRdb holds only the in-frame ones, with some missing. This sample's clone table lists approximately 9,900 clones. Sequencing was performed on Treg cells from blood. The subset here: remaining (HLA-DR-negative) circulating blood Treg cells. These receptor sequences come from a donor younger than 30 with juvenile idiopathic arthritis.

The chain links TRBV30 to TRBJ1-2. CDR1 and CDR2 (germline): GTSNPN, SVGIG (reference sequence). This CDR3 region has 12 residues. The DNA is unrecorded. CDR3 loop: CAWNNRVDGYTF.

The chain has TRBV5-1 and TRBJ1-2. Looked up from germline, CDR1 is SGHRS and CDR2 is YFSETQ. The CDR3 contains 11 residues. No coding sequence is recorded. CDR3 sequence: CASNEGYGYTF.

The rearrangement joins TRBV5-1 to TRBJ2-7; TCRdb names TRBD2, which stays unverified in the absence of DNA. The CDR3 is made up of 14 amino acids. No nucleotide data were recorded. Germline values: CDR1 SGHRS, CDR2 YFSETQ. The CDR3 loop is CASSLVAGRSEQYF.

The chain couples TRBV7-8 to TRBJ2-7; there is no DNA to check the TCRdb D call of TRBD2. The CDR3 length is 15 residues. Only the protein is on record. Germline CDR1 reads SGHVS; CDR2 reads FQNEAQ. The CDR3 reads CASSLSGGPIYEQYF.

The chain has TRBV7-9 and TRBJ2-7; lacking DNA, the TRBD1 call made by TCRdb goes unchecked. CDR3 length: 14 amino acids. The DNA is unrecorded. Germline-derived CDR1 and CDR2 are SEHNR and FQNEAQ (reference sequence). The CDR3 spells CASSLARQVGEQYF.

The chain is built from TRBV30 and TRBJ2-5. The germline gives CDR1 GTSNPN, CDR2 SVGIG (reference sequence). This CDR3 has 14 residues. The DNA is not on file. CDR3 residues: CAWTPGRPLETQYF.

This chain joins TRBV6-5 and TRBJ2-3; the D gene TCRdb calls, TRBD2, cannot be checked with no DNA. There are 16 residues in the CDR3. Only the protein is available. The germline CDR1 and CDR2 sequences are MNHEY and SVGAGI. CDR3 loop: CASSYGVTGSADTQYF.

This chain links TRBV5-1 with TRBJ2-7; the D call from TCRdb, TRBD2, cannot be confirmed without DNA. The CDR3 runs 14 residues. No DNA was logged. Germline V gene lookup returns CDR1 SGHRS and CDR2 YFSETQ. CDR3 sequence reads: CASRWRGPLDEQYF.

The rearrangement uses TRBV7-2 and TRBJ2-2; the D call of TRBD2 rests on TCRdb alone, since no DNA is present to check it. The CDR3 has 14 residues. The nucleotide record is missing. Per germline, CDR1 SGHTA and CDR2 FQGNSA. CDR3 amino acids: CASSPTGVGGELFF.

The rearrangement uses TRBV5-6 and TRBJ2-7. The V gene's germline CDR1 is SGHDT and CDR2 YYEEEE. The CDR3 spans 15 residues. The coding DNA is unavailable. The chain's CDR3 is CASSFSALGDYEQYF.

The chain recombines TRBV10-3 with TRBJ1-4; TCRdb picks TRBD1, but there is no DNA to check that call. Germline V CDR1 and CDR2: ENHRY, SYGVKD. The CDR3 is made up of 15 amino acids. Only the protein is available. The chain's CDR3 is CAIRGQGAANEKLFF.

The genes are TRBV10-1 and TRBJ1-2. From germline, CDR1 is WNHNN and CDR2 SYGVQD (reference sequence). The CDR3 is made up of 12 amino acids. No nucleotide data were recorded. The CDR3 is CAGGRASYGYTF.

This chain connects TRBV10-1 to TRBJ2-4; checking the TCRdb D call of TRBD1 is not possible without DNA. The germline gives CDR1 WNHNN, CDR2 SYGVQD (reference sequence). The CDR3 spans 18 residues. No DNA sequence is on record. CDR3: CASSDSGTGSLAKNIQYF.

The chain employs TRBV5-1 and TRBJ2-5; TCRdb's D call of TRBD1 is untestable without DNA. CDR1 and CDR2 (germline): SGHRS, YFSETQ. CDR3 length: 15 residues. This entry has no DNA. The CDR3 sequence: CASSFSGQGLETQYF. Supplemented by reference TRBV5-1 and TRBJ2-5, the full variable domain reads KAGVTQTPRYLIKTRGQQVTLSCSPISGHRSVSWYQQTPGQGLQFLFEYFSETQRNKGNFPGRFSGRQFSNSRSEMNVSTLELGDSALYLCASSFSGQGLETQYFGPGTRLLVL.

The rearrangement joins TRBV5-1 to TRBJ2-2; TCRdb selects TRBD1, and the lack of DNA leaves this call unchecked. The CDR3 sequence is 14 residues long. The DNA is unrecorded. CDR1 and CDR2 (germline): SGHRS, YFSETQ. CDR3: CASSLAGNTGELFF.

CDR3 amino acids: CASSPPSATSPYEQYF. V and J are TRBV5-1 and TRBJ2-7. Per the germline V gene, CDR1 is SGHRS and CDR2 is YFSETQ. The CDR3 has 16 residues. Only the protein is available.

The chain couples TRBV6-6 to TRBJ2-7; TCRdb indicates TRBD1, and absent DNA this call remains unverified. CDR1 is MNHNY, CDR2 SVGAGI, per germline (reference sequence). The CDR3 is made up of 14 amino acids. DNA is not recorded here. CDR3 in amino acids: CASSYGRDLGEQYF.

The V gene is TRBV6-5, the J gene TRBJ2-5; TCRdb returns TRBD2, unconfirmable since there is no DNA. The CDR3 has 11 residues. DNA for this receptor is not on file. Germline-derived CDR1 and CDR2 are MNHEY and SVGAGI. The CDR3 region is CASSSLETQYF.

The chain's CDR3 is CASSQLQGEDEQFF. The chain employs TRBV18 and TRBJ2-1; no DNA is available, so the TRBD1 call from TCRdb remains unchecked. The germline CDR1 and CDR2 sequences are KGHSH and LQKENI. The CDR3 loop spans 14 amino acids. No DNA accompanies this entry.

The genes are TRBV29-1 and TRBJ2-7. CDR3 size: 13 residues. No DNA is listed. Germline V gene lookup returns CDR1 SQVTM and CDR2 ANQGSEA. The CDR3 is CSVKGLTPYEQYF.

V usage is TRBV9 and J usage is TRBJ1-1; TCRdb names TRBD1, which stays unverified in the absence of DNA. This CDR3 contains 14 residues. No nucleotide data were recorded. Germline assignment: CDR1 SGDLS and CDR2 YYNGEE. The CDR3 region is CASSVVGVNTEAFF.

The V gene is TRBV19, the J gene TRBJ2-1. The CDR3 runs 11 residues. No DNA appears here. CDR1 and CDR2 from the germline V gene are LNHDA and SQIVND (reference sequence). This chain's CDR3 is CASSQLNEQFF.

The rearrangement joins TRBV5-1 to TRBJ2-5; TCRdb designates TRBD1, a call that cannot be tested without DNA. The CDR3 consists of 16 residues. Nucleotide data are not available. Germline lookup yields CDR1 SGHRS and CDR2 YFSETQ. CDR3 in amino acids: CASSIPGQGYQETQYF.

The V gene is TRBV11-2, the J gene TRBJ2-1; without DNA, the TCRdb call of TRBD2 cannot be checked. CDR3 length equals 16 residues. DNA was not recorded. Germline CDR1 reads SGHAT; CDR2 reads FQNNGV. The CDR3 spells CASSLGVGAGYNEQFF.

The CDR3 is CASSAGGKETQYF. The rearrangement joins TRBV18 to TRBJ2-5. CDR1 and CDR2 (germline): KGHSH, LQKENI. CDR3 size: 13 residues. No DNA has been recorded.

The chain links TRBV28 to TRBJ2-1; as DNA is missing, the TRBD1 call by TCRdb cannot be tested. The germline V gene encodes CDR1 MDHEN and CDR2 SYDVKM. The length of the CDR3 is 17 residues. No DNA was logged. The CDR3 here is CASSLWTGGPNGGEQFF.

The CDR3 is CASSPRGKYNEQFF. The chain joins TRBV9 to TRBJ2-1; without DNA, the TCRdb call of TRBD1 cannot be checked. This CDR3 is 14 amino acids long. The entry carries no DNA sequence. Germline loops: CDR1 SGDLS, CDR2 YYNGEE.

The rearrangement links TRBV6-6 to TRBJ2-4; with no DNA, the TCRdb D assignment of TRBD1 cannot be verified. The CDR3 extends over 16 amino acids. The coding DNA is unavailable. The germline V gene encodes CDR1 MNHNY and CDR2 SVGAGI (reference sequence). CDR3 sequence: CASSYSTGTAKNIQYF.

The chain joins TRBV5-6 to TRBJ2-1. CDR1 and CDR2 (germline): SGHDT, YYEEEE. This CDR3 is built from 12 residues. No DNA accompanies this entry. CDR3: CASSLLVSKQFF. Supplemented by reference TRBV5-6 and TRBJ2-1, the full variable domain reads DAGVTQSPTHLIKTRGQQVTLRCSPKSGHDTVSWYQQALGQGPQFIFQYYEEEERQRGNFPDRFSGHQFPNYSSELNVNALLLGDSALYLCASSLLVSKQFFGPGTRLTVL.

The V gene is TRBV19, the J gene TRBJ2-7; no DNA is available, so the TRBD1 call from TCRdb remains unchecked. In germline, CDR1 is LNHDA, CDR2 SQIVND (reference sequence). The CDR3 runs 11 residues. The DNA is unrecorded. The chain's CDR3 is CASARAGQQYF.

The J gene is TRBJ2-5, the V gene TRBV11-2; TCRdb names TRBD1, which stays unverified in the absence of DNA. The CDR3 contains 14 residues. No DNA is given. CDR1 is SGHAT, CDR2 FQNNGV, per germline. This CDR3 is CASSLDTFLHEQYF.